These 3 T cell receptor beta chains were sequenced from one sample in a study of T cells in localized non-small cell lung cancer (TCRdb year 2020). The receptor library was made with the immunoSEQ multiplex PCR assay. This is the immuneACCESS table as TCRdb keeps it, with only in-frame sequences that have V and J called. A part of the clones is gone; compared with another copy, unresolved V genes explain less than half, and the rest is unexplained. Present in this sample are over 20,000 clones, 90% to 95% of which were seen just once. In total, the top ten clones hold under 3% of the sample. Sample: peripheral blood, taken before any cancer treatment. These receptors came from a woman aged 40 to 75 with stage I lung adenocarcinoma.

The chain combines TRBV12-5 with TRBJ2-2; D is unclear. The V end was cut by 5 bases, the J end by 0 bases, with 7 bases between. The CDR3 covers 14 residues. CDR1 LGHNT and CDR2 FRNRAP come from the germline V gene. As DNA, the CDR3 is TGTGCTAGTGGTACCGACGCGAACACCGGGGAGCTGTTTTTT. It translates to CASGTDANTGELFF.

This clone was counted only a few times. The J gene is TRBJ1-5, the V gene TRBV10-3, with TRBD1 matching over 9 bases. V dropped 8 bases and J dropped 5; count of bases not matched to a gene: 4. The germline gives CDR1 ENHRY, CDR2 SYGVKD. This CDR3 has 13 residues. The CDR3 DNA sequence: TGTGCCATCGGGACAGGGAGGGATCAGCCCCAGCATTTT. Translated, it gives CAIGTGRDQPQHF.

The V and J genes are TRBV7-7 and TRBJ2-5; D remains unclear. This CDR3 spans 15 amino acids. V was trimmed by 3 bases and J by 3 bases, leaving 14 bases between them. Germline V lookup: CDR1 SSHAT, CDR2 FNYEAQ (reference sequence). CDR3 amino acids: CASSLGFAREETQYF. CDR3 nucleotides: TGTGCCAGCAGCTTGGGATTTGCCCGAGAAGAGACCCAGTACTTC.